Below, one TCR beta chain is given with its context. The sample is drawn from a study of CD8 T cells in Susac syndrome. RNA totalling roughly 0.5 to 1 ug underwent reverse transcription with random hexamers. TCRdb reanalysed the immunoSEQ multiplex PCR reads using MiXCR and keeps one entry per CDR3 protein. Of 150,000 to 200,000 distinct CDR3 sequences in the sample, over 85% are singletons; the top ten hold just over 0.13%. The CDR3 sequence is 13 residues long. In germline, CDR1 is SGHTA, CDR2 FQGNSA. The V end lost 0 bases, the J end lost 5 bases, and 7 bases lay between the germline ends. The chain joins TRBV7-2 to TRBJ2-5; D is uncertain. The TCR originated in a human donor in good health. The sequencing input was CD4+ T cells from PBMCs. CDR3 sequence (DNA): TGTGCCAGCAGCTTAGCGGTTGGGGAGACCCAGTACTTC. Translation gives CASSLAVGETQYF.